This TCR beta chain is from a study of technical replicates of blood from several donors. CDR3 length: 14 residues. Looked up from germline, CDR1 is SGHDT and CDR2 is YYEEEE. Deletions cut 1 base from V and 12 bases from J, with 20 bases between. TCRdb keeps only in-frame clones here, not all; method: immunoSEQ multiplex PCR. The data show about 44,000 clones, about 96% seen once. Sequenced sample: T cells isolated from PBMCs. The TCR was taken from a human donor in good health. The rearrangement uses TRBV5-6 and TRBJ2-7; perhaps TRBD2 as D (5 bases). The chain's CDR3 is CASSLSEGDFGTYF. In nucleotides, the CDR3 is TGTGCCAGCAGCTTGTCCGAGGGAGATTTCGGCACGTACTTC.